Below are 15 T cell receptor beta chains sequenced from a single sample in a study of T cell responses to AZD1222 COVID-19 vaccine. Sequencing was performed with immunoSEQ multiplex PCR; in TCRdb, only in-frame clones are kept and a portion is missing. The data show 150,000 to 200,000 clones, with approximately 89% seen just once and about 3.5% held by the top ten. Sequenced material: peripheral blood, taken 28 days after the second AZD1222 dose. Source of these receptors: an adult who received the AZD1222 COVID-19 vaccine.

This chain uses TRBV7-9 with TRBJ2-7, with D uncertain. The V gene's germline CDR1 is SEHNR and CDR2 FQNEAQ (reference sequence). The V gene lost 0 bases and the J gene lost 3 bases, with 9 bases spanning the gap. This CDR3 comprises 14 residues. DNA of the CDR3: TGTGCCAGCAGCTTAGCGGGCACGATCTACGAGCAGTACTTC. It specifies CASSLAGTIYEQYF. The full variable domain, completed using reference TRBV7-9 and TRBJ2-7, is DTGVSQNPRHKITKRGQNVTFRCDPISEHNRLYWYRQTLGQGPEFLTYFQNEAQLEKSRLLSDRFSAERPKGSFSTLEIQRTEQGDSAMYLCASSLAGTIYEQYFGPGTRLTVT.

V usage is TRBV30 and J usage is TRBJ1-4, with 9 bases identical to TRBD1. This CDR3 contains 14 residues. CDR1 is GTSNPN and CDR2 is SVGIG in the germline V gene (reference sequence). V shed 2 bases, J shed 7 bases, and the junction held 5 bases outside the gene matches. The CDR3 is CAWSKGQGFEKLFF. CDR3 DNA sequence: TGTGCCTGGAGTAAGGGACAGGGTTTTGAAAAACTGTTTTTT.

The V call is TRBV9, the J call TRBJ2-5, with D perhaps TRBD2 (5 bases). Germline CDR1 SGDLS, CDR2 YYNGEE. The ends were cut back, 0 bases at V and 7 bases at J, with 13 bases in the middle. The CDR3 loop spans 14 amino acids. This chain's CDR3 is CASSVDTGRGTQYF. CDR3 in DNA: TGTGCCAGCAGCGTAGACACGGGGAGAGGGACCCAGTACTTC. The full variable domain, with the rest looked up from reference TRBV9 and TRBJ2-5, is DSGVTQTPKHLITATGQRVTLRCSPRSGDLSVYWYQQSLDQGLQFLIQYYNGEERAKGNILERFSAQQFPDLHSELNLSSLELGDSALYFCASSVDTGRGTQYFGPGTRLLVL.

The chain is built from TRBV5-1 and TRBJ1-3; 10 bases are shared with TRBD1. This CDR3 contains 13 residues. Germline loops: CDR1 SGHRS, CDR2 YFSETQ. The J segment lost 4 bases and the V segment lost 7 bases, leaving 2 bases of the junction unmatched. The CDR3 loop reads CASGQGVGNTIYF. In DNA form, the CDR3 reads TGCGCCAGCGGACAGGGGGTCGGAAACACCATATATTTT. The variable domain in full, with the rest retrieved from reference TRBV5-1 and TRBJ1-3, is KAGVTQTPRYLIKTRGQQVTLSCSPISGHRSVSWYQQTPGQGLQFLFEYFSETQRNKGNFPGRFSGRQFSNSRSEMNVSTLELGDSALYLCASGQGVGNTIYFGEGSWLTVV.

The chain links TRBV5-1 to TRBJ2-7, with D possibly being TRBD1 or TRBD2 (5 bases each). The CDR3 has 14 amino acids. Germline lookup yields CDR1 SGHRS and CDR2 YFSETQ. V was trimmed by 4 bases and J by 2 bases, leaving 13 bases between them. For the CDR3, the DNA is TGCGCCAGCAGCGGGACGGACCGTCCCTACGAGCAGTACTTC. Translated, it gives CASSGTDRPYEQYF.

The CDR3 protein is CASSPKGGSTEAFF. The CDR3 DNA reads as TGTGCCAGCAGCCCGAAAGGGGGGTCCACTGAAGCTTTCTTT. This chain links TRBV7-2 with TRBJ1-1; possibly TRBD1 for D (6 bases). The CDR3 totals 14 residues. Looked up from germline, CDR1 is SGHTA and CDR2 is FQGNSA. The V end was cut by 5 bases, the J end by 4 bases, with 14 bases between. Together with reference TRBV7-2 and TRBJ1-1, the CDR3 gives the full variable domain: GAGVSQSPSNKVTEKGKDVELRCDPISGHTALYWYRQSLGQGLEFLIYFQGNSAPDKSGLPSDRFSAERTGGSVSTLTIQRTQQEDSAVYLCASSPKGGSTEAFFGQGTRLTVV.

The chain employs TRBV28 and TRBJ1-5; 9 bases are a match to TRBD1. The CDR3 extends over 16 amino acids. Trimming took 7 bases from V and 5 from J; bases not matched to a gene: 12. Germline lookup yields CDR1 MDHEN and CDR2 SYDVKM. The CDR3 region has the DNA TGTGCCAGCACTTACAGGGGGCTTTCGGCCTATCAGCCCCAGCATTTT. It encodes CASTYRGLSAYQPQHF.

The V call is TRBV19, the J call TRBJ2-7, with 7 bases aligning to TRBD2. CDR1 LNHDA and CDR2 SQIVND come from the germline V gene (reference sequence). There are 13 residues in the CDR3. Germline trimming cut 4 bases from V and 6 bases from J; bases unmatched to any gene: 6. CDR3 bases: TGTGCCAGTAGTACCCAGGGAGGGAGCGAGCAGTACTTC. Translation gives CASSTQGGSEQYF.

J is TRBJ1-1 and V is TRBV4-1; D is ambiguous. Deletions cut 2 bases from V and 0 bases from J, with 13 bases between. The CDR3 length is 16 residues. Germline assignment: CDR1 MGHRA and CDR2 YSYEKL. For the CDR3, the DNA is TGCGCCAGCAGCCAACCGACCTCGCACCTGAACACTGAAGCTTTCTTT. Its protein is CASSQPTSHLNTEAFF.

The gene calls are TRBV5-8 and TRBJ1-5, with D maybe TRBD1 (5 bases). CDR1 and CDR2 from the germline V gene are SGHTS and YDEGEE. This CDR3 region has 14 residues. Trimming cost V 3 bases and J 6 bases, with 13 bases left between them. CDR3 nucleotides: TGTGCCAGCAGCTGGAGGGGCGCAGGTCAGCCCCAGCATTTT. It yields the protein CASSWRGAGQPQHF.

CDR3: CASSPILAGGSYEQYF. The CDR3 nucleotides read TGTGCCAGCAGTCCCATCCTAGCGGGAGGGTCCTACGAGCAGTACTTC. The rearrangement uses TRBV28 and TRBJ2-7, with 12 bases identical to TRBD2. Unmatched junction bases numbered 6, after V lost 5 bases and J lost 1 base. The germline gives CDR1 MDHEN, CDR2 SYDVKM. This CDR3 has 16 amino acids.

The chain uses TRBV28 and TRBJ2-1; tentatively, D is TRBD2 (5 bases). Trimming removed 5 bases from V and 0 bases from J, with 5 bases in between. The CDR3 is 13 amino acids. Germline lookup yields CDR1 MDHEN and CDR2 SYDVKM. The CDR3 loop reads CASSRDSYNEQFF. CDR3 nucleotide sequence: TGTGCCAGCAGTCGGGACTCCTACAATGAGCAGTTCTTC. Filled out from reference TRBV28 and TRBJ2-1, the complete variable domain reads DVKVTQSSRYLVKRTGEKVFLECVQDMDHENMFWYRQDPGLGLRLIYFSYDVKMKEKGDIPEGYSVSREKKERFSLILESASTNQTSMYLCASSRDSYNEQFFGPGTRLTVL.

The chain carries TRBV9 and TRBJ1-4; TRBD1 matches 7 bases. The CDR3 has 15 residues. The germline gives CDR1 SGDLS, CDR2 YYNGEE. After removal of 4 bases from V and 7 bases from J, the junction contained 10 bases not matched to a gene. The CDR3 region has the DNA TGTGCCAGCAGCCCGAGAGACAGGGCCTTTGAAAAACTGTTTTTT. Amino acids: CASSPRDRAFEKLFF.

The chain recombines TRBV6-5 with TRBJ1-5; 7 bases align to TRBD1. The CDR3 runs 16 residues. J was trimmed by 3 bases and V by 4 bases; bases with no gene match: 9. Per germline, CDR1 MNHEY and CDR2 SVGAGI. CDR3 amino acids: CASSSLRTGPNQPQHF. Here the CDR3 DNA reads TGTGCCAGCAGTTCGCTAAGGACAGGACCCAATCAGCCCCAGCATTTT.

The table lists this clone with a few counts. The V gene is TRBV28, the J gene TRBJ1-5, with 8 bases lining up with TRBD1. V was pared by 8 bases and J by 5 bases, with 8 bases of the junction left unmatched. CDR1 and CDR2 from the germline V gene are MDHEN and SYDVKM. The CDR3 covers 14 residues. The CDR3 DNA reads as TGTGCCAGCTATAAGACAGGGGCATATCAGCCCCAGCATTTT. This gives the protein CASYKTGAYQPQHF.